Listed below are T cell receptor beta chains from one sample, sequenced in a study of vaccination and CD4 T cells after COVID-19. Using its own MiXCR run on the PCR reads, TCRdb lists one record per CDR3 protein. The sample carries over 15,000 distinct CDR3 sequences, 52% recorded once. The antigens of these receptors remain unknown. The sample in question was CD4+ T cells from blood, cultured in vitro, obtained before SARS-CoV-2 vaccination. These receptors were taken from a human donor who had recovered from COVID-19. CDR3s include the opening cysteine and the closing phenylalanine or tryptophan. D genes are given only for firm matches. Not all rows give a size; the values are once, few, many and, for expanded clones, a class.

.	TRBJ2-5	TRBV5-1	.	CASSLEAPQETQYF	TGCGCCAGCAGCTTGGAGGCCCCCCAAGAGACCCAGTACTTC
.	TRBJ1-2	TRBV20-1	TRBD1	CSARDGGQGFYGYTF	TGCAGTGCTAGAGACGGCGGACAGGGGTTCTATGGCTACACCTTC
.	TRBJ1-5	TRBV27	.	CASSGSPGQGRGQPQHF	TGTGCCAGCAGCGGATCTCCCGGCCAGGGTCGAGGTCAGCCCCAGCATTTT
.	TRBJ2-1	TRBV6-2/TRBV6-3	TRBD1	CASNDRGGQFF	TGTGCCAGCAATGACAGGGGGGGGCAGTTCTTC
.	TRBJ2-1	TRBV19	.	CATNDGDNEQFF	TGTGCCACCAATGACGGCGACAATGAGCAGTTCTTC
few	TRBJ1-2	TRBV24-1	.	CATSDPGTGYTF	TGTGCCACCAGTGACCCGGGCACCGGCTACACCTTC
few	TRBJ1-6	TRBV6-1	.	CASRGWGEYNSPLHF	TGTGCCAGCAGGGGGTGGGGCGAATATAATTCACCCCTCCACTTT
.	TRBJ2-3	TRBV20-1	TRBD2	CSARVAGGQSDTQYF	TGCAGTGCTAGGGTAGCGGGGGGGCAATCAGATACGCAGTATTTT
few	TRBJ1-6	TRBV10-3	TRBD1	CAIGTEPNSPLHF	TGTGCCATCGGGACAGAGCCCAATTCACCCCTCCACTTT
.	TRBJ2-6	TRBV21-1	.	CASSKVPPPGAAGGGANVLTF	TGTGCCAGCAGCAAAGTGCCCCCCCCGGGGGCCGCGGGGGGGGGGGCCAACGTCCTGACTTTC
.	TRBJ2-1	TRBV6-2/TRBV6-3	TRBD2	CASSLAGGPQDEQFF	TGTGCCAGCTCACTAGCGGGGGGGCCTCAGGATGAGCAGTTCTTC
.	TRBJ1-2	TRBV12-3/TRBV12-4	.	CASSLPPHYGYTF	TGTGCCAGCAGTTTACCCCCCCACTATGGCTACACCTTC
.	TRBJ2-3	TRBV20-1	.	CSVPRVPDTQYF	TGCAGTGTTCCCAGGGTTCCGGATACGCAGTATTTT
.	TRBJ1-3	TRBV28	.	CASSSGNTIYF	TGTGCCAGCAGTTCTGGAAACACCATATATTTT
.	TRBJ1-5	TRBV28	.	CASSLRRARRDQPQHF	TGTGCCAGCAGTTTACGCCGGGCCCGAAGGGATCAGCCCCAGCATTTT
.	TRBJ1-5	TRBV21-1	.	CASSKRIQHF	TGTGCCAGCAGCAAAAGGATCCAGCATTTT
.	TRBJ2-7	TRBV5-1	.	CASSLAGGDSYEQYF	TGCGCCAGCAGCTTGGCCGGCGGGGATTCCTACGAGCAGTACTTC
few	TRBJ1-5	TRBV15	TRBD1	CATSTTGSSNQPQHF	TGTGCCACCAGCACGACAGGGTCCAGCAATCAGCCCCAGCATTTT
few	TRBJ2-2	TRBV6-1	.	CASSLITTGSGELFF	TGTGCCAGCAGCCTTATAACTACAGGGTCCGGGGAGCTGTTTTTT
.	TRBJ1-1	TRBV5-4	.	CASSGRRGGHTEAFF	TGTGCCAGCAGCGGCCGGAGGGGGGGACACACTGAAGCTTTCTTT
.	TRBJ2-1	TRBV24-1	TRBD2	CATSDPRTSGNDMNEQFF	TGTGCCACCAGTGATCCCCGGACTAGCGGGAACGATATGAATGAGCAGTTCTTC
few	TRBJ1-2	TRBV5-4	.	CASSSADSAQRDGYTF	TGTGCCAGCAGCTCCGCGGACAGCGCCCAAAGGGATGGCTACACCTTC
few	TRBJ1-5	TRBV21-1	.	CASTMLGWVRQPQHF	TGTGCCAGCACCATGCTCGGGTGGGTTCGCCAGCCCCAGCATTTT
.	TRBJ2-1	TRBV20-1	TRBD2	CSSSPWTSGVGGNEQFF	TGCAGTTCTTCCCCGTGGACTAGCGGGGTTGGGGGGAATGAGCAGTTCTTC
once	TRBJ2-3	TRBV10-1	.	CASSEAGASTDTQYF	TGCGCCAGCAGTGAGGCTGGGGCTAGCACAGATACGCAGTATTTT
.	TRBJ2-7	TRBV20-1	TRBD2	CSAGTLAGAAYEQYF	TGCAGTGCTGGTACCTTGGCGGGAGCAGCTTACGAGCAGTACTTC
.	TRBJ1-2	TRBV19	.	CASSWGVTNYGYTF	TGTGCCAGTAGTTGGGGCGTCACCAACTATGGCTACACCTTC
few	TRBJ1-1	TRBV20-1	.	CSARVPASRRTEAFF	TGCAGTGCTAGAGTGCCGGCTTCACGGAGGACTGAAGCTTTCTTT
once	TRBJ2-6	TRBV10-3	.	CAISGDRSGANVLTF	TGTGCCATCAGTGGGGACCGATCTGGGGCCAACGTCCTGACTTTC
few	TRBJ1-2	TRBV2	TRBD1	CASSEAGQGHYGYTF	TGTGCCAGCAGTGAAGCGGGACAGGGGCACTATGGCTACACCTTC
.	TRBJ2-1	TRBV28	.	CASSLVGWSGGPSWNYNEQFF	TGTGCCAGCAGTTTAGTAGGTTGGTCCGGGGGCCCCTCCTGGAACTACAATGAGCAGTTCTTC
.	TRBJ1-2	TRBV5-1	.	CASSPWTDYGYTF	TGCGCCAGCAGCCCCTGGACAGACTATGGCTACACCTTC
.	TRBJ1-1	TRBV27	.	CASRTQGVTPFF	TGTGCCAGCAGAACCCAGGGTGTAACACCTTTCTTT
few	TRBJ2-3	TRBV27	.	CASRARPSTDTQYF	TGTGCCAGCAGAGCGAGGCCTTCTACAGATACGCAGTATTTT
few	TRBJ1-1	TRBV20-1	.	CSANYRGAGYTEAFF	TGCAGTGCTAACTATAGGGGGGCGGGGTACACTGAAGCTTTCTTT
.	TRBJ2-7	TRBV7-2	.	CANSLGYEQYF	TGTGCCAACAGCTTAGGTTACGAGCAGTACTTC
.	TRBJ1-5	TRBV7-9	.	CASSFHNQPQHF	TGTGCCAGCAGCTTTCACAATCAGCCCCAGCATTTT
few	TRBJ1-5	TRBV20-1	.	CSARAAVSNQPQHF	TGCAGTGCTAGAGCCGCGGTTTCCAATCAGCCCCAGCATTTT
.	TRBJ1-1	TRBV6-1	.	CASSVPQGTTEAFF	TGTGCCAGCAGTGTACCCCAGGGGACCACTGAAGCTTTCTTT
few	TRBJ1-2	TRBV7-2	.	CASSLGPQAVYGYTF	TGTGCCAGCAGCTTGGGGCCACAAGCCGTCTATGGCTACACCTTC
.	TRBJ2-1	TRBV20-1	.	CSASPPRESNEQFF	TGCAGTGCTTCCCCCCCCAGGGAGAGCAATGAGCAGTTCTTC
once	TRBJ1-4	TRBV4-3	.	CASSPDGATNEKLFF	TGCGCCAGCAGCCCGGACGGTGCAACTAATGAAAAACTGTTTTTT
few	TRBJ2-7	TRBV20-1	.	CSARDKLLRLDSYEQYF	TGCAGTGCTAGAGATAAACTGCTTAGGCTCGACTCCTACGAGCAGTACTTC